Listed below are T cell receptor beta chains from one sample, sequenced in a study of spatial heterogeneity in lung cancer. Using its own MiXCR run on the 5' RACE reads, TCRdb lists one record per CDR3 protein. The table shows more than 15,000 distinct CDR3 sequences, with roughly 6.2% occurring only once. Sample: lung tumor tissue, taken at surgery. The receptor set was obtained from a male donor with early-stage non-small cell lung cancer. Each CDR3 is given without its conserved first and last residue.

j_gene | v_gene | CDR3aa
TRBJ2-6 | TRBV5-1 | ASESGSGANVLT
TRBJ2-3 | TRBV20-1 | SARVGTHSTDTQY
TRBJ2-6 | TRBV5-4 | ASSLGRSGANVLT
TRBJ1-1 | TRBV5-1 | ASSSVRHTEAF
TRBJ2-3 | TRBV20-1 | SARVGGARDTQY
TRBJ2-7 | TRBV7-6 | ASSGPGSHEQY
TRBJ2-1 | TRBV20-1 | SASAWSGDGGQF
TRBJ2-7 | TRBV20-1 | SAKVRAYEQY
TRBJ2-2 | TRBV18 | ASSSRTGNTGELF
TRBJ1-1 | TRBV6-1 | ASSDQGNTEAF
TRBJ1-5 | TRBV12-3/TRBV12-4 | ASSLLEGSDRVNQPQH
TRBJ2-2 | TRBV7-8 | ASSLLKSGELF
TRBJ2-7 | TRBV28 | ASSLSGGSYEQY
TRBJ2-3 | TRBV2 | ASSEIRGVDTQY
TRBJ1-5 | TRBV27 | ASSASGSLLYSNQPQH
TRBJ2-3 | TRBV9 | ASRPGTMTDTQY
TRBJ2-5 | TRBV4-1 | ASSQDVLAAYQETQY
TRBJ1-2 | TRBV7-9 | ASSSDRIKGYT
TRBJ2-3 | TRBV29-1 | SVVGGATDTQY
TRBJ1-2 | TRBV12-3/TRBV12-4 | ASSPQGQLSSGYT
TRBJ2-7 | TRBV20-1 | SARALPGQGAYEQY
TRBJ2-2 | TRBV5-1 | ASSFRQNTGELF
TRBJ1-5 | TRBV6-2/TRBV6-3 | ATRAPNQPQH
TRBJ2-1 | TRBV11-2 | ASSLQPSGRGNNEQF
TRBJ2-7 | TRBV28 | ASSLSRAGFLEQY
TRBJ2-1 | TRBV7-6 | ASSLAGTSNEQF
TRBJ2-3 | TRBV29-1 | SVASREVGTDTQY
TRBJ2-2 | TRBV4-1 | ASSQGRGLTGELF
TRBJ1-5 | TRBV20-1 | SAGLGQAFQPQH
TRBJ1-1 | TRBV5-6 | ASSLGQQNTEAF
TRBJ2-7 | TRBV4-3 | ASSQEARFLGEQY
TRBJ1-2 | TRBV12-3/TRBV12-4 | ASTPITVGNYGYT
TRBJ1-4 | TRBV7-6 | ASSPRDFNIATNEKLF
TRBJ2-2 | TRBV5-5 | ASSLEVGWVANTGELF
TRBJ1-5 | TRBV5-6 | ASSLRWSGGQGQPQH
TRBJ2-7 | TRBV7-2 | ASSLVGSSYEQY
TRBJ2-7 | TRBV6-2/TRBV6-3 | ASSYPGGDYEQY
TRBJ1-4 | TRBV4-3 | ASSQEGNKGEKLF
TRBJ1-5 | TRBV20-1 | SAWTGESNQPQH
TRBJ2-3 | TRBV28 | ASSPPPSGGHDTQY
TRBJ2-7 | TRBV28 | ASSTGQESAYEQY